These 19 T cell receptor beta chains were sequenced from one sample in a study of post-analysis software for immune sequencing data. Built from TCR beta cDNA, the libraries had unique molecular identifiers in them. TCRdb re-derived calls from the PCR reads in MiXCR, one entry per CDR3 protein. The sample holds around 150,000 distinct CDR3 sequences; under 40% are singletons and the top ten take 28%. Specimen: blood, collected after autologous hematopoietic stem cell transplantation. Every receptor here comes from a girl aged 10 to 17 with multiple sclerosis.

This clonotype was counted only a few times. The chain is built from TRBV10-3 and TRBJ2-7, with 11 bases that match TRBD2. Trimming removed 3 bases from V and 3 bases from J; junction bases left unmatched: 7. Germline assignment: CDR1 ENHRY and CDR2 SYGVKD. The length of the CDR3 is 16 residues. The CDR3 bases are TGTGCCATCAGTGACCAAGGACTAGCGGGTAACTACGAGCAGTACTTC. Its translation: CAISDQGLAGNYEQYF.

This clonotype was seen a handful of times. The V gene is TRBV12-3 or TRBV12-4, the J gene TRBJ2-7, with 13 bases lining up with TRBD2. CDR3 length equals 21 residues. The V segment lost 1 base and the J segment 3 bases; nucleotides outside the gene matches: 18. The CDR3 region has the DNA TGTGCCAGCAGTTTAGACCCGAGGACTAGCGGGAGAGCTTCCCACTACTACGAGCAGTACTTC. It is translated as CASSLDPRTSGRASHYYEQYF.

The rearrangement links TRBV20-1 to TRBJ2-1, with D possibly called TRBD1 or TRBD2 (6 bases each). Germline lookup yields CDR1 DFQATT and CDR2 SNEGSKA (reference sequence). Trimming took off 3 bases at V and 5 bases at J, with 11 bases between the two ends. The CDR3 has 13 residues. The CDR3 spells CSARGGVNNEQFF. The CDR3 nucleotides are TGCAGTGCTAGGGGGGGCGTCAACAATGAGCAGTTCTTC.

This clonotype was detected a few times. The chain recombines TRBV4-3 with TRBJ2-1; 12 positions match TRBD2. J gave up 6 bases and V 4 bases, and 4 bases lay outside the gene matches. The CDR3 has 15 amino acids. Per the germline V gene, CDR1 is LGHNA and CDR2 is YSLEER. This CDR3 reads CASSPRLAGANEQFF. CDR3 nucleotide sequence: TGCGCCAGCAGCCCAAGACTAGCGGGAGCCAATGAGCAGTTCTTC.

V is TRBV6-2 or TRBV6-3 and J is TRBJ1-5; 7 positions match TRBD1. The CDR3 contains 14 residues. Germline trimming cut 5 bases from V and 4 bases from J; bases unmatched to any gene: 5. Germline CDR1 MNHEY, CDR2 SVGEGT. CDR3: CASSPQGENQPQHF. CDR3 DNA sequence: TGTGCCAGCAGTCCCCAGGGGGAGAATCAGCCCCAGCATTTT.

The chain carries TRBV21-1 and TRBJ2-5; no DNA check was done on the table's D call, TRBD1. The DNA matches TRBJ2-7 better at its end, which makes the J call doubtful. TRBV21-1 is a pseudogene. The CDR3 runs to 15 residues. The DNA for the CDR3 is TGTGCCAGCAGCAAAGGGCTAGCCCACGCGGGCGAGCAGTACTTC. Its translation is CASSKGLAHAGEQYF.

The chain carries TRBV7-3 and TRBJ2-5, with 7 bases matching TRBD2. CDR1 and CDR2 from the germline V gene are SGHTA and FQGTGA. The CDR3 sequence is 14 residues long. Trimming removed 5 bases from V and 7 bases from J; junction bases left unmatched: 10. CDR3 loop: CASSPGLDKRTQYF. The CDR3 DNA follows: TGTGCCAGCAGCCCAGGACTAGACAAGCGGACCCAGTACTTC.

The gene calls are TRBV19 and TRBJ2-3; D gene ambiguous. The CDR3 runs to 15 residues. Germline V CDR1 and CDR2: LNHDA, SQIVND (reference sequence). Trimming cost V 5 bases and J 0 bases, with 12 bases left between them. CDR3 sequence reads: CASSEGPSSTDTQYF. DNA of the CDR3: TGTGCCAGTAGTGAAGGGCCGTCTAGCACAGATACGCAGTATTTT.

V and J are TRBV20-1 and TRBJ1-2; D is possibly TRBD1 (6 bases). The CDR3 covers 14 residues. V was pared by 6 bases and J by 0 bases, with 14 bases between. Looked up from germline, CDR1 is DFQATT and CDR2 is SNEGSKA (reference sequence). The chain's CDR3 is CSAKQGRTNYGYTF. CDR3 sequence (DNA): TGCAGTGCAAAACAGGGACGGACTAACTATGGCTACACCTTC.

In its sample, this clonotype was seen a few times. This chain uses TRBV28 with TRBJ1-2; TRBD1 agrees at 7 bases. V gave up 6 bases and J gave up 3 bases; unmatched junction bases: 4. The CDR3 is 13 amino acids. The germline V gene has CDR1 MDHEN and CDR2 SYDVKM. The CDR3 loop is CASSPTGDYGYTF. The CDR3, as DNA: TGTGCCAGCAGCCCTACAGGGGACTATGGCTACACCTTC.

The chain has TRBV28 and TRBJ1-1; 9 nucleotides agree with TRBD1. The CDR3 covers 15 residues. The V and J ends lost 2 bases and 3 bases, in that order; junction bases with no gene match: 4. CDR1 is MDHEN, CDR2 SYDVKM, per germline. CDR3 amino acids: CASSLGTGRDTEAFF. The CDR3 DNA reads TGTGCCAGCAGTTTAGGGACAGGGAGGGACACTGAAGCTTTCTTT.

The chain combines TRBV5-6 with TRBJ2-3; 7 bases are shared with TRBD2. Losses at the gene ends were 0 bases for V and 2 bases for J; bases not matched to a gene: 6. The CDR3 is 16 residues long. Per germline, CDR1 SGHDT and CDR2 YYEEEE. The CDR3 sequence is CASSLVGRGPTDTQYF. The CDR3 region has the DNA TGTGCCAGCAGCTTGGTTGGGAGGGGACCCACAGATACGCAGTATTTT.

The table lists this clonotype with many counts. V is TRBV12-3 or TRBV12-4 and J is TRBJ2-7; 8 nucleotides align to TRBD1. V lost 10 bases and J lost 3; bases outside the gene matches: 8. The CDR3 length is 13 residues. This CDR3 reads CATGQGPGYEQYF. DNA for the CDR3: TGTGCCACCGGACAGGGTCCGGGCTACGAGCAGTACTTC.

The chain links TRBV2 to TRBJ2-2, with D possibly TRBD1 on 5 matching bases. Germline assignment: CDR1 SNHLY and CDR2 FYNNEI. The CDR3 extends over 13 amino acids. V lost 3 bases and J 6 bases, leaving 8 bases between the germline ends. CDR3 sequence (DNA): TGTGCCAGCAGTGACAGCAGGGCCGGGGAGCTGTTTTTT. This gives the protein CASSDSRAGELFF. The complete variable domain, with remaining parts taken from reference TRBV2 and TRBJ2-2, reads EPEVTQTPSHQVTQMGQEVILRCVPISNHLYFYWYRQILGQKVEFLVSFYNNEISEKSEIFDDQFSVERPDGSNFTLKIRSTKLEDSAMYFCASSDSRAGELFFGEGSRLTVL.

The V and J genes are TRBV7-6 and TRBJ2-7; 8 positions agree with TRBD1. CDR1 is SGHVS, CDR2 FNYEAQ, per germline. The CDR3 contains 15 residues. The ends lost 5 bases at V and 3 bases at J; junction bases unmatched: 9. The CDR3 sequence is CASSEQGDGSYEQYF. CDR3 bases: TGTGCCAGCAGCGAACAGGGGGATGGTAGCTACGAGCAGTACTTC. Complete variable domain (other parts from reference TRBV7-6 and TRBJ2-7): GAGVSQSPRYKVTKRGQDVALRCDPISGHVSLYWYRQALGQGPEFLTYFNYEAQQDKSGLPNDRFSAERPEGSISTLTIQRTEQRDSAMYRCASSEQGDGSYEQYFGPGTRLTVT.

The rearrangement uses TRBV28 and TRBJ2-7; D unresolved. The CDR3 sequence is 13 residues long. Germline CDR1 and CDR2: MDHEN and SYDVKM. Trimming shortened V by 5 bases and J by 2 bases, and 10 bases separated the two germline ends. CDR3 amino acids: CASSPHWAYEQYF. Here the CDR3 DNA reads TGTGCCAGCAGTCCCCATTGGGCCTACGAGCAGTACTTC.

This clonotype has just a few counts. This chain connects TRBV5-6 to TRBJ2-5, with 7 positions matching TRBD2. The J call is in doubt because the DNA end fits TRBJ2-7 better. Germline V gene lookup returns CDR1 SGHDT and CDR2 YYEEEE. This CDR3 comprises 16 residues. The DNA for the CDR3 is TGTGCCAGCAGCTTGTGGGTTTGGACTAGGGAAGGCGAGCAGTACTTC. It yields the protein CASSLWVWTREGEQYF.

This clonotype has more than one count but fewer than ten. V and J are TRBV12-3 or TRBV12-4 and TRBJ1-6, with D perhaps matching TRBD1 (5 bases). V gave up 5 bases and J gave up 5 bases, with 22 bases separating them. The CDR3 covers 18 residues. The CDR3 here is CASSPHLGGMGDNSPLHF. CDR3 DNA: TGTGCCAGCAGTCCCCATTTGGGGGGGATGGGGGATAATTCACCCCTCCACTTT.

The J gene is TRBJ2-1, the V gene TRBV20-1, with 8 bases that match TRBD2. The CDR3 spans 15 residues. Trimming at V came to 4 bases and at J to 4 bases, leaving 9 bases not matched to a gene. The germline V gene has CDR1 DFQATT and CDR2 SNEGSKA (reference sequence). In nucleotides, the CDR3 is TGCAGTGCTAAAGAGGGTACTAGCGGATACAATGAGCAGTTCTTC. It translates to CSAKEGTSGYNEQFF.